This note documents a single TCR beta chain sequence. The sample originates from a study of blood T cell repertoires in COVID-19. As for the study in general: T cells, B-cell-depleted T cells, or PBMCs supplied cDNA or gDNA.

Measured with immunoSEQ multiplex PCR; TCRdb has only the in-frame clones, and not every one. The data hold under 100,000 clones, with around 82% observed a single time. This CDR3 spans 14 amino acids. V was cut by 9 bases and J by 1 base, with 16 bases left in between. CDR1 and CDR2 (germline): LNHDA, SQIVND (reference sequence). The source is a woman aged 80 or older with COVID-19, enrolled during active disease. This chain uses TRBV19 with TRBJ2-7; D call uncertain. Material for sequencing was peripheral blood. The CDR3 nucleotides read TGTGCCAGCGCCCACGACGCGGTATCCTACGAGCAGTACTTC. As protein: CASAHDAVSYEQYF.